These 4 T cell receptor beta chains share one sample of origin, sequenced in a study of T-cell memory formation after mild COVID-19. TCRdb called the 5' RACE reads again in MiXCR, with one record for every CDR3 protein. The table has about 400,000 distinct CDR3 sequences, 23% seen once. The specimen was PBMCs or a T cell subset sorted from them (not recorded which). The receptor source for this set is an adult woman who had mild COVID-19 (a few samples of this study predate the infection). Cell type and time point are not known.

The genes are TRBV3-1 and TRBJ2-3; TRBD2 aligns across 9 bases. The CDR3 totals 14 residues. The trim removed 3 bases at V and 5 bases at J, leaving 3 bases unmatched. Germline V gene lookup returns CDR1 LGHDT and CDR2 YNNKEL (reference sequence). The CDR3 sequence is CASSQRGGGDTQYF. The CDR3 coding sequence is TGTGCCAGCAGCCAGCGGGGGGGCGGAGATACGCAGTATTTT.

The gene calls are TRBV7-2 and TRBJ2-3; no definite D call. This CDR3 spans 15 amino acids. The V gene's germline CDR1 is SGHTA and CDR2 FQGNSA. Between the trimmed V and J ends, which lost 1 base and 6 bases, there was a span of 14 bases. CDR3 coding DNA: TGTGCCAGCAGCTTAGATGTGGGCCGAGCGGATACGCAGTATTTT. Its protein product is CASSLDVGRADTQYF.

This clonotype appeared once. The chain carries TRBV30 and TRBJ1-2, with a weak D call TRBD1 (5 bases). CDR3 size: 16 residues. Germline loops: CDR1 GTSNPN, CDR2 SVGIG (reference sequence). Trimming took 0 bases from V and 3 from J, leaving 17 bases between them. CDR3 protein: CAWSVIGTEEDYGYTF. The CDR3 DNA reads as TGTGCCTGGAGTGTAATCGGGACCGAGGAGGACTATGGCTACACCTTC.

This clonotype was seen more than once but under ten times. The chain carries TRBV24-1 and TRBJ2-1; TRBD1 matches at 9 bases. J was trimmed by 1 base and V by 3 bases; bases with no gene match: 3. CDR3 length: 16 residues. From germline, CDR1 is KGHDR and CDR2 SFDVKD. The CDR3, as DNA: TGTGCCACCAGTGATCCGACAGGGGGTTCCTACAATGAGCAGTTCTTC. Protein: CATSDPTGGSYNEQFF.